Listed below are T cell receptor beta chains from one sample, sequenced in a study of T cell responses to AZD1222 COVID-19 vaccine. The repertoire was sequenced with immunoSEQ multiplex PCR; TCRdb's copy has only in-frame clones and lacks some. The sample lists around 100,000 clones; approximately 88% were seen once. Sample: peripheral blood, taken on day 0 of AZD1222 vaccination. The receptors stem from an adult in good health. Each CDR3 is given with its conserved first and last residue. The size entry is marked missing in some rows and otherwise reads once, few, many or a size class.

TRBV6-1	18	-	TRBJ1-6	CASSKDPPVGSYNSPLHF
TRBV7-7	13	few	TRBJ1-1	CASSPWTNTEAFF
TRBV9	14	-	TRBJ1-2	CASSVGRSNYGYTF
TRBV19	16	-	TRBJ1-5	CASSITSQGRNQPQHF
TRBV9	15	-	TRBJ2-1	CASSPRLAGDNEQFF
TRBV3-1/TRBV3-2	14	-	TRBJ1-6	CASSPTDRWSPLHF
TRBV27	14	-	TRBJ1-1	CASSLWAVNTEAFF
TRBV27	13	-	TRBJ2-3	CASSFPTTDTQYF
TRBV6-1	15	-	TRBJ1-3	CASSEGNSFGNTIYF
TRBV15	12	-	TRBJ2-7	CATSSVSSEQYF
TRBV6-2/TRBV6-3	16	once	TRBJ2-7	CASSYPQLEGVHEQYF
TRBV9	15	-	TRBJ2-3	CASTVAGVVTDTQYF
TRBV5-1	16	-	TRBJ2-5	CASSSGLAGLQETQYF